The 10 T cell receptor beta chains below come from one sample, sequenced in a study of cytomegalovirus exposure and HLA in healthy donors. The PCR contained 60 Vbeta and 13 Jbeta primers. The data were produced by immunoSEQ multiplex PCR, yet TCRdb's version contains in-frame clones alone and is incomplete. Of about 200,000 clones in the sample, 80% to 85% are singletons; the top ten hold less than 3.5%. The sample consisted of PBMCs. The source is a woman between 35 and 50 years old in good health and CMV-seronegative.

The V gene is TRBV9, the J gene TRBJ2-7, with 13 bases identical to TRBD2. CDR3 length: 19 amino acids. V shed 0 bases, J shed 5 bases, and the junction held 14 bases outside the gene matches. Germline assignment: CDR1 SGDLS and CDR2 YYNGEE. The CDR3 region has the DNA TGTGCCAGCAGCGTAGCCCCCCATAGGACTAGCGGGAGTTCCGACGAGCAGTACTTC. Protein product: CASSVAPHRTSGSSDEQYF.

This clone was counted a few times. The V call is TRBV5-1, the J call TRBJ1-1; D unresolved. V lost 4 bases and J 0 bases, leaving 10 bases between the germline ends. Germline CDR1 is SGHRS and CDR2 is YFSETQ. The CDR3 consists of 14 residues. CDR3 protein: CASSVLNMNTEAFF. The CDR3, as DNA: TGCGCCAGCAGCGTCCTTAACATGAACACTGAAGCTTTCTTT. The variable domain in full, completed from reference TRBV5-1 and TRBJ1-1, reads KAGVTQTPRYLIKTRGQQVTLSCSPISGHRSVSWYQQTPGQGLQFLFEYFSETQRNKGNFPGRFSGRQFSNSRSEMNVSTLELGDSALYLCASSVLNMNTEAFFGQGTRLTVV.

This clone was counted once. This chain uses TRBV6-4 with TRBJ2-5; 8 bases line up with TRBD2. V was pared by 3 bases and J by 2 bases, with 5 bases of the junction left unmatched. The CDR3 contains 15 residues. Germline CDR1 MRHNA, CDR2 SNTAGT. The CDR3 protein is CASSESPSGQETQYF. DNA for the CDR3: TGTGCCAGCAGTGAATCGCCTAGCGGGCAAGAGACCCAGTACTTC.

This clone has a handful of counts. V is TRBV11-2 and J is TRBJ2-7, with 8 bases fitting TRBD1. The CDR3 has 15 amino acids. The germline V gene has CDR1 SGHAT and CDR2 FQNNGV. J was trimmed by 4 bases and V by 1 base; bases with no gene match: 6. This CDR3 reads CASSLGPGGQYEQYF. In nucleotides, the CDR3 is TGTGCCAGCAGCTTAGGTCCAGGGGGCCAGTACGAGCAGTACTTC.

The chain joins TRBV10-1 to TRBJ2-2; the D is unclear. Germline assignment: CDR1 WNHNN and CDR2 SYGVQD (reference sequence). Trimming removed 7 bases at V and 3 bases at J, with 6 bases between. The CDR3 spans 12 residues. In nucleotides, the CDR3 is TGCGCCAGCATGGCATACACCGGGGAGCTGTTTTTT. Protein sequence: CASMAYTGELFF.

The gene calls are TRBV28 and TRBJ1-1, with D tentatively TRBD1 (5 bases). The V and J ends lost 3 bases and 0 bases respectively, with 11 bases between them. This CDR3 region has 15 residues. Germline values: CDR1 MDHEN, CDR2 SYDVKM. CDR3 region: CASSLGLQMNTEAFF. In DNA, the CDR3 is TGTGCCAGCAGTTTGGGACTACAAATGAACACTGAAGCTTTCTTT.

The chain carries TRBV5-4 and TRBJ2-2; TRBD1 agrees at 8 bases. Germline-derived CDR1 and CDR2 are SGHNT and YYREEE (reference sequence). The CDR3 length is 15 residues. V gave up 0 bases and J gave up 5 bases; unmatched junction bases: 3. Here the CDR3 DNA reads TGTGCCAGCAGCTTGGGGACAGGGAGAACCGGGGAGCTGTTTTTT. The encoded protein is CASSLGTGRTGELFF.

This chain links TRBV7-9 with TRBJ1-1; D is unresolved. With 11 bases removed from V and 1 base from J, the gap between germline ends came to 17 bases. The CDR3 contains 14 residues. CDR1 SEHNR and CDR2 FQNEAQ come from the germline V gene (reference sequence). For the CDR3, the DNA is TGTGCCGGCTGGGGAAGCGGAACGAACACTGAAGCTTTCTTT. Amino acids: CAGWGSGTNTEAFF.

This clone occurred a few times. The chain couples TRBV10-3 to TRBJ2-1; 7 bases are a match to TRBD2. The V gene end was trimmed by 7 bases and the J gene end by 6 bases; junction bases not matched to a gene: 9. This CDR3 contains 14 residues. From germline, CDR1 is ENHRY and CDR2 SYGVKD. Written as DNA, the CDR3 is TGTGCCATCAACTCCCGGGAGGTCTTCAATGAGCAGTTCTTC. Its translation is CAINSREVFNEQFF.

This chain uses TRBV6-6 with TRBJ2-5, with 11 bases fitting TRBD1. This CDR3 region has 13 residues. Germline V CDR1 and CDR2: MNHNY, SVGAGI (reference sequence). The junction had 2 bases not matched to a gene; V was cut back by 6 bases and J by 5 bases. As DNA, the CDR3 is TGTGCCAGCAGCGGACAGGGGGCGGAGACCCAGTACTTC. It codes for CASSGQGAETQYF.